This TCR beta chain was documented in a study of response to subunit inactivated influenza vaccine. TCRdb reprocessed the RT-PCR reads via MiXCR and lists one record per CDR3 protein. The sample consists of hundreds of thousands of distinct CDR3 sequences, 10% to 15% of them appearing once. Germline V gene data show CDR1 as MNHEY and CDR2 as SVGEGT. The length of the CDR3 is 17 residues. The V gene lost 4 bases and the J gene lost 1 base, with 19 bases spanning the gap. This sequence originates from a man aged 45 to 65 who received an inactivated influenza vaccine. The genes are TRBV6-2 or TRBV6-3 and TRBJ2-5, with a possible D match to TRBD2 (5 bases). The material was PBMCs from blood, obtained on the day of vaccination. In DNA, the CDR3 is TGTGCCAGCAGTTTCAGGACTGGCAGAACGAGCCAAGAGACCCAGTACTTC. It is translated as CASSFRTGRTSQETQYF.